Sequencing of this T cell receptor (beta chain) was carried out in a study of cytomegalovirus exposure and HLA in healthy donors. The CDR3 is 15 residues long. Trimming left V 1 base short and J 2 bases short, with 11 bases between. Germline V lookup: CDR1 PRHDT, CDR2 FYEKMQ (reference sequence). Primers included in the PCR were 60 Vbeta and 13 Jbeta primers. TCRdb's copy holds only in-frame clones and misses some; the assay was immunoSEQ multiplex PCR. The data contain around 150,000 clones, around 80% of them seen just once; the ten biggest clones take up 6.5%. Sequences were obtained from PBMCs. The chain joins TRBV13 to TRBJ1-2; weak D call: TRBD1 (6 bases). The clonotype comes from a man aged 35-49 years in good health and CMV-seropositive. The chain's CDR3 is CASSLEPGQNYGYTF. As DNA, the CDR3 is TGTGCCAGCAGCTTAGAGCCAGGACAGAACTATGGCTACACCTTC.